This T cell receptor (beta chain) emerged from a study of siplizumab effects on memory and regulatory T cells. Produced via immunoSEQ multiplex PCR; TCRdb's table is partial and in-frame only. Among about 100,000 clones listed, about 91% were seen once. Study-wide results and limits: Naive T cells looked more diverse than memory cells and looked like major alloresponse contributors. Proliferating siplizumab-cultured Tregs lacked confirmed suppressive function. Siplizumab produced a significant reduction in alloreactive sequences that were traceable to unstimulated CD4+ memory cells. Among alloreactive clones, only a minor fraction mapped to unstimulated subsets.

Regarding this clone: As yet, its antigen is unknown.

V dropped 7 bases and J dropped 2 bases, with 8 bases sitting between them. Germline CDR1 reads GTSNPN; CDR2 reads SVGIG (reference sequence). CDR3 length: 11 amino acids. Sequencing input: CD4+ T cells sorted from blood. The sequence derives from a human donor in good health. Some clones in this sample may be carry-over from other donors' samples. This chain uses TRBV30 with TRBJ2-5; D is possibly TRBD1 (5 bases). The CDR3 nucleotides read TGTGCCTTGACAGCTCAAGAGACCCAGTACTTC. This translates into CALTAQETQYF.